Sequencing of this T cell receptor (beta chain) was carried out in a study of early T cells in non-severe SARS-CoV-2 infection. Study information: Sequencing of bulk RNA from unsorted whole blood was done, without chain pairing.

On this clonotype itself: The antigen remains unidentified.

Unique molecular identifiers were added to individual cDNA molecules. TCRdb re-called the 5' RACE reads with MiXCR, one entry per CDR3 protein. The table includes fewer than 20,000 distinct CDR3 sequences, under 7.5% detected once. The CDR3 covers 15 residues. CDR1 is SGHVS, CDR2 FQNEAQ, per germline. V lost 0 bases to trimming and J lost 3 bases; unmatched junction nucleotides: 3. General observations from the study: Private and CD4 specificities were missed by VDJdb matching, which favored anti-spike CD8 responses.

The J gene is TRBJ2-7, the V gene TRBV7-8; 9 bases match TRBD1. Sequencing was performed on whole blood. The source is an adult who was a healthcare worker with PCR-confirmed SARS-CoV-2 infection or an uninfected control (not recorded which). The CDR3 DNA is TGTGCCAGCAGCTTAGCGTCGGGACAGGGCTACGAGCAGTACTTC. It codes for CASSLASGQGYEQYF. The variable domain in full, with the rest retrieved from reference TRBV7-8 and TRBJ2-7, is GAGVSQSPRYKVAKRGQDVALRCDPISGHVSLFWYQQALGQGPEFLTYFQNEAQLDKSGLPSDRFFAERPEGSVSTLKIQRTQQEDSAVYLCASSLASGQGYEQYFGPGTRLTVT.